The 3 T cell receptor beta chains below come from one sample, sequenced in a study of blood T cell repertoires in COVID-19. Some clones are missing from TCRdb's copy, which holds only in-frame ones; the method was immunoSEQ multiplex PCR. The profile covers 290,000 or so clones, with more than 85% appearing a single time and 2.2% taken by the ten largest. The sample consisted of peripheral blood. These TCRs come from a woman aged 25-40 years with COVID-19, enrolled during active disease.

This sequence joins TRBV19 and TRBJ2-7; the D gene is possibly TRBD1 (6 bases). Germline V gene lookup returns CDR1 LNHDA and CDR2 SQIVND (reference sequence). CDR3 length: 14 residues. V gave up 3 bases and J gave up 6 bases, with 15 bases separating them. Here the CDR3 DNA reads TGTGCCAGTAGTATTAATACAGGGTCGGGCGAGCAGTACTTC. Translated: CASSINTGSGEQYF.

V and J are TRBV11-2 and TRBJ1-1; 9 nucleotides agree with TRBD1. CDR3 length: 13 amino acids. In germline, CDR1 is SGHAT, CDR2 FQNNGV. V trimming: 5 bases; J trimming: 5 bases; junction bases outside the gene matches: 3. The CDR3 sequence is CASSPTGGTEAFF. The CDR3 coding sequence is TGTGCCAGCAGCCCGACAGGGGGTACTGAAGCTTTCTTT.

The V gene is TRBV13, the J gene TRBJ2-3; tentative D call: TRBD2 (6 bases). V lost 5 bases and J lost 1, with 10 bases in between. CDR1 and CDR2 (germline): PRHDT, FYEKMQ (reference sequence). This CDR3 spans 14 amino acids. The CDR3 protein is CASSDSGGTDTQYF. CDR3 bases: TGTGCCAGCAGCGATTCGGGAGGCACAGATACGCAGTATTTT.